This T cell receptor (beta chain) was identified during a study of blood T cell repertoires in COVID-19. Repertoires were generated with immunoSEQ multiplex PCR, while TCRdb's copy carries only in-frame clones and drops some. Of fewer than 150,000 clones listed, about four fifths are singletons. Trimming removed 2 bases at V and 3 bases at J, with 12 bases between. The germline V gene has CDR1 LGHNA and CDR2 YNFKEQ. This CDR3 is built from 15 residues. The TCR comes from a woman in her thirties who had recovered from COVID-19. This chain joins TRBV4-2 and TRBJ2-3; possible D gene TRBD2, 6 bases. Sequencing was done on a sample of peripheral blood. In DNA form, the CDR3 reads TGTGCCAGCAGCCAAAACCTAGCGTCTACAGATACGCAGTATTTT. This encodes CASSQNLASTDTQYF.